This TCR beta chain was identified in a study of shared T cell receptors in the human thymus. Profiled with immunoSEQ multiplex PCR; TCRdb holds only in-frame clones, not every one. The sample has about 710,000 clones, about 89% seen once. V lost 1 base to trimming and J lost 1 base; unmatched junction nucleotides: 5. CDR3 size: 17 residues. Germline assignment: CDR1 SNHLY and CDR2 FYNNEI. These records were also assigned to another study, of human thymus T cells. Per that paper: Healthy Finnish infants undergoing corrective surgery for congenital heart defects were used as donors. Resections that were taken during corrective heart surgery supplied the thymus tissue. Gene usage for V and J segments appeared biased in thymic and blood repertoires. Unrelated individuals reportedly shared highly overlapping thymic TCR repertoires.

This TCR derives from a boy less than two years old with a congenital heart defect. The rearrangement joins TRBV2 to TRBJ2-3; 10 bases map to TRBD2. Sequenced sample: thymocytes. In DNA, the CDR3 is TGTGCCAGCAGTGAAGTTCGGCTAGCGGGAGGCACAGATACGCAGTATTTT. Translation gives CASSEVRLAGGTDTQYF.